These 28 T cell receptor beta chains originate from one sample sequenced in a study of OX40 agonist ivuxolimab in advanced cancers. Using immunoSEQ multiplex PCR, the repertoire was profiled, and TCRdb retains in-frame clones only, with some absent. The sample lists around 46,000 clones, roughly 88% seen once, with 50% to 60% in the top ten. The sample in question was CD4+ or CD8+ T cells sorted from blood, obtained in a trial of the OX40 agonist ivuxolimab. The receptors here all came from an adult with an advanced solid tumor such as melanoma, head and neck, liver or kidney cancer.

The genes are TRBV28 and TRBJ2-7; D might be TRBD1 (5 bases). Germline V gives CDR1 MDHEN, CDR2 SYDVKM. Trimming stripped 3 bases from V and 1 base from J, with 10 bases between. The CDR3 runs to 14 residues. CDR3 sequence reads: CASSLQGISYEQYF. The CDR3 coding sequence is TGTGCCAGCAGTTTGCAGGGAATTTCCTACGAGCAGTACTTC. The full variable domain, with the rest looked up from reference TRBV28 and TRBJ2-7, is DVKVTQSSRYLVKRTGEKVFLECVQDMDHENMFWYRQDPGLGLRLIYFSYDVKMKEKGDIPEGYSVSREKKERFSLILESASTNQTSMYLCASSLQGISYEQYFGPGTRLTVT.

The V and J genes are TRBV9 and TRBJ2-1; D unresolved. Germline lookup yields CDR1 SGDLS and CDR2 YYNGEE. The length of the CDR3 is 16 residues. The V end was cut by 0 bases, the J end by 6 bases, with 16 bases between. CDR3 coding DNA: TGTGCCAGCAGCGTAGCATCGATGCAGTCTGGCAATGAGCAGTTCTTC. Protein product: CASSVASMQSGNEQFF.

The chain combines TRBV5-1 with TRBJ1-6, with 7 nucleotides matching TRBD1. J lost 10 bases, V lost 4 bases, and 8 bases had no gene match. The CDR3 has 14 residues. Germline V CDR1 and CDR2: SGHRS, YFSETQ. CDR3 sequence: CASSPQGRRSPLHF. CDR3 coding DNA: TGCGCCAGCAGCCCACAGGGGCGCCGCTCACCCCTCCACTTT.

The rearrangement uses TRBV6-6 and TRBJ1-1; 7 bases align to TRBD1. The CDR3 spans 14 residues. Per the germline V gene, CDR1 is MNHNY and CDR2 is SVGAGI (reference sequence). J was trimmed by 0 bases and V by 7 bases; bases with no gene match: 5. For the CDR3, the DNA is TGTGCCAGCACCAGGGACAGACTGAACACTGAAGCTTTCTTT. Residues: CASTRDRLNTEAFF.

This sequence joins TRBV4-1 and TRBJ2-5; 12 positions match TRBD2. Germline V gene data show CDR1 as MGHRA and CDR2 as YSYEKL. V dropped 2 bases and J dropped 0; count of bases not matched to a gene: 1. The CDR3 runs to 16 residues. The CDR3 nucleotides are TGCGCCAGCAGCCAACTAGCGGGGGGGCACCAAGAGACCCAGTACTTC. This encodes CASSQLAGGHQETQYF.

The gene calls are TRBV6-1 and TRBJ1-2, with 9 bases that match TRBD1. With V trimmed by 1 base and J by 7 bases, 4 bases remained unmatched. This CDR3 spans 14 amino acids. Germline CDR1 reads MNHNS; CDR2 reads SASEGT. CDR3 in DNA: TGTGCCAGCAGTGAAGTTAGACAGGGGGGTGGCTACACCTTC. As protein: CASSEVRQGGGYTF.

This sequence joins TRBV27 and TRBJ2-1; D unclear. Germline CDR1 reads MNHEY; CDR2 reads SMNVEV (reference sequence). Trimming stripped 7 bases from V and 13 bases from J, with 8 bases between. The CDR3 runs to 9 residues. CDR3 in amino acids: CASTPAQFF. CDR3 DNA: TGTGCCAGCACCCCAGCCCAGTTCTTC.

V and J are TRBV2 and TRBJ1-2, with D perhaps TRBD1 (5 bases). V lost 4 bases to trimming and J lost 13 bases, with 16 bases between them. The CDR3 has 12 amino acids. In germline, CDR1 is SNHLY, CDR2 FYNNEI. This chain's CDR3 is CASSGTGLTSTF. The CDR3 DNA reads TGTGCCAGCAGTGGCACGGGACTGACCAGCACCTTC.

This clone counts as medium-sized. The chain is built from TRBV11-2 and TRBJ2-4; D perhaps matches TRBD2 (7 bases). There are 19 residues in the CDR3. CDR1 and CDR2 from the germline V gene are SGHAT and FQNNGV. Trimming shortened V by 4 bases and J by 0 bases, and 22 bases separated the two germline ends. The CDR3 region is CASSSGGRTVSSAKNIQYF. The CDR3 bases are TGTGCCAGCAGCTCCGGGGGGCGGACAGTGAGTTCAGCCAAAAACATTCAGTACTTC.

The V call is TRBV21-1, the J call TRBJ2-3; the table's D call, TRBD2, was not checked against the DNA. TRBV21-1 is labeled a pseudogene. The CDR3 loop spans 13 amino acids. The DNA of the CDR3 is TGTGCCAGCAGAGCGGGATACACAGATACGCAGTATTTT. Protein: CASRAGYTDTQYF.

This clone was found once. This chain links TRBV7-9 with TRBJ2-1; D may be TRBD1 or TRBD2 (5 bases each). This CDR3 has 15 amino acids. The V gene's germline CDR1 is SEHNR and CDR2 FQNEAQ (reference sequence). Trimming shortened V by 5 bases and J by 4 bases, and 15 bases separated the two germline ends. CDR3 loop: CASSGRDGGYNEQFF. In nucleotides, the CDR3 is TGTGCCAGCAGCGGCCGGGACGGAGGTTACAATGAGCAGTTCTTC.

The V call is TRBV30, the J call TRBJ1-1; D remains unclear. Germline V lookup: CDR1 GTSNPN, CDR2 SVGIG (reference sequence). There are 11 residues in the CDR3. V was pared by 4 bases and J by 2 bases, with 5 bases between. CDR3 sequence: CAWKTNTEAFF. CDR3 DNA: TGTGCCTGGAAAACAAACACTGAAGCTTTCTTT.

CDR3 bases: TGTGCCAGCAGTCTTACACTGCAGGGGGCTGACTATGGCTACACCTTC. It encodes CASSLTLQGADYGYTF. The genes are TRBV28 and TRBJ1-2; TRBD1 matches 8 bases. CDR3 length: 16 residues. With V trimmed by 5 bases and J by 3 bases, 11 bases remained unmatched. Germline loops: CDR1 MDHEN, CDR2 SYDVKM.

This sequence joins TRBV5-1 and TRBJ1-2; 7 bases fit TRBD1. This CDR3 is built from 13 residues. The junction had 9 bases not matched to a gene; V was cut back by 5 bases and J by 8 bases. The germline CDR1 and CDR2 sequences are SGHRS and YFSETQ. The CDR3: CASRMEGAKGYTF. CDR3 in DNA: TGCGCCAGCAGAATGGAGGGGGCTAAGGGCTACACCTTC.

The chain couples TRBV18 to TRBJ1-2; tentative D call: TRBD1 (6 bases). The germline V and J ends were trimmed by 0 bases and 6 bases, with 17 bases remaining between them. Germline CDR1 KGHSH, CDR2 LQKENI. This CDR3 is 16 amino acids long. The DNA of the CDR3 is TGTGCCAGCTCACCACCTCCAGGGGAAGTTCAAAATGGCTACACCTTC. Encoded protein: CASSPPPGEVQNGYTF.

The chain combines TRBV28 with TRBJ2-2; D is undetermined. The CDR3 length is 14 residues. Trimming shortened V by 5 bases and J by 1 base, and 8 bases separated the two germline ends. CDR1 is MDHEN, CDR2 SYDVKM, per germline. CDR3 sequence reads: CASSKGENTGELFF. The CDR3 DNA is TGTGCCAGCAGTAAAGGAGAGAACACCGGGGAGCTGTTTTTT.

The gene calls are TRBV19 and TRBJ2-5; the D is unclear. V lost 3 bases and J lost 1, with 6 bases in between. This CDR3 contains 13 residues. Germline V gene data show CDR1 as LNHDA and CDR2 as SQIVND (reference sequence). DNA of the CDR3: TGTGCCAGTAGTATCCGGACCCAAGAGACCCAGTACTTC. This sequence encodes CASSIRTQETQYF.

The V and J genes are TRBV13 and TRBJ2-7; D gene ambiguous. Germline CDR1 is PRHDT and CDR2 is FYEKMQ (reference sequence). Trimming removed 2 bases at V and 3 bases at J, with 8 bases between. The CDR3 has 13 amino acids. DNA for the CDR3: TGTGCCAGCAGCTTAATGGAGCACTACGAGCAGTACTTC. The encoded protein is CASSLMEHYEQYF.

This clone was detected only once. The gene calls are TRBV16 and TRBJ2-7, with TRBD2 as a possible D gene (6 bases). Germline CDR1 is KGHSY and CDR2 is FQNENV. This CDR3 has 17 amino acids. Deletions cut 4 bases from V and 6 bases from J, with 25 bases between. The CDR3 spells CASSPRAGWESSGEQYF. The CDR3 DNA is TGTGCCAGCAGCCCTCGTGCGGGGTGGGAATCTTCTGGCGAGCAGTACTTC.

The rearrangement joins TRBV19 to TRBJ2-5, with 11 positions matching TRBD2. CDR3 length: 15 amino acids. V lost 3 bases, J lost 1 base, and 1 base stayed unmatched. Germline values: CDR1 LNHDA, CDR2 SQIVND (reference sequence). CDR3 loop: CASSMTSGAQETQYF. The CDR3 DNA reads as TGTGCCAGTAGTATGACTAGCGGGGCCCAAGAGACCCAGTACTTC. Filled out from reference TRBV19 and TRBJ2-5, the complete variable domain reads DGGITQSPKYLFRKEGQNVTLSCEQNLNHDAMYWYRQDPGQGLRLIYYSQIVNDFQKGDIAEGYSVSREKKESFPLTVTSAQKNPTAFYLCASSMTSGAQETQYFGPGTRLLVL.

The genes are TRBV5-4 and TRBJ2-5; no definite D call. CDR3 length equals 14 residues. V was shortened by 2 bases and J by 7 bases, with 15 bases between the two germline ends. Germline V lookup: CDR1 SGHNT, CDR2 YYREEE (reference sequence). In DNA form, the CDR3 reads TGTGCCAGCAGCTTCGGCGCCCTAACGAGGACCCAGTACTTC. Its protein product is CASSFGALTRTQYF.

The J gene is TRBJ2-7, the V gene TRBV28; no clear D. Trimming took 5 bases from V and 3 from J, leaving 14 bases between them. Per the germline V gene, CDR1 is MDHEN and CDR2 is SYDVKM. The CDR3 covers 14 residues. The CDR3: CASSPVGLGYEQYF. The CDR3 nucleotides read TGTGCCAGCAGTCCCGTAGGGTTGGGCTACGAGCAGTACTTC.

The J gene is TRBJ2-3, the V gene TRBV29-1; 9 positions match TRBD1. Germline assignment: CDR1 SQVTM and CDR2 ANQGSEA. The CDR3 sequence is 13 residues long. After removal of 7 bases from V and 2 bases from J, the junction contained 4 bases not matched to a gene. The CDR3 protein is CSAGQGNTDTQYF. The CDR3 region has the DNA TGCAGCGCGGGACAGGGAAACACAGATACGCAGTATTTT.

V gene TRBV5-1 combines with J gene TRBJ2-1; no definite D call. Germline V lookup: CDR1 SGHRS, CDR2 YFSETQ. The CDR3 is 11 amino acids. The V and J ends lost 4 bases and 9 bases respectively, with 8 bases between them. Here the CDR3 reads CASSGHGEQFF. CDR3 sequence (DNA): TGCGCCAGCAGCGGCCACGGTGAGCAGTTCTTC.

The chain couples TRBV5-1 to TRBJ1-4; a possible D gene is TRBD1 (6 bases). V was trimmed by 1 base and J by 6 bases, leaving 10 bases between them. CDR3 length: 14 residues. Germline CDR1 is SGHRS and CDR2 is YFSETQ. CDR3: CASSLRGADEKLFF. The DNA for the CDR3 is TGCGCCAGCAGCTTGAGGGGGGCGGATGAAAAACTGTTTTTT.

V and J are TRBV27 and TRBJ1-2; 9 bases align to TRBD1. CDR1 MNHEY and CDR2 SMNVEV come from the germline V gene (reference sequence). The V and J ends lost 4 bases and 0 bases, in that order; junction bases with no gene match: 9. The CDR3 runs 17 residues. DNA for the CDR3: TGTGCCAGCAGTTCTTACAGGGGGCGCGAAGCTAACTATGGCTACACCTTC. Amino acids: CASSSYRGREANYGYTF.

The J gene is TRBJ1-5, the V gene TRBV21-1. TRBV21-1 represents a pseudogene. This CDR3 is built from 13 residues. CDR3 loop: CASTTPRDQPQHF. The CDR3 nucleotides are TGTGCCAGCACGACACCTAGGGATCAGCCCCAGCATTTT.

This chain joins TRBV11-3 and TRBJ2-2; TRBD1 matches at 7 bases. CDR3 length equals 16 residues. In germline, CDR1 is SGHNT, CDR2 YENEEA. V lost 1 base, J lost 1 base, and 3 bases stayed unmatched. CDR3 loop: CASSLGQGQNTGELFF. DNA for the CDR3: TGTGCCAGCAGCTTAGGACAGGGCCAGAACACCGGGGAGCTGTTTTTT.